The sequence of this T cell receptor beta chain was determined in a study of shared clonotypes between healthy human individuals. Study at large: Contributing individuals were a couple of females and three males aged 18 to 49. Study-wide results and limits: Although depth was large, rarefaction showed that sequencing of the sorted subsets was incomplete.

The CDR3 totals 14 residues. Germline V lookup: CDR1 LNHDA, CDR2 SQIVND (reference sequence). Trimming removed 7 bases from V and 2 bases from J, with 13 bases in between. The protocol was immunoSEQ multiplex PCR, while the TCRdb copy is restricted to in-frame clones and leaves out a portion. The table records approximately 1,500,000 clones, roughly 96% of them present only once. Points on this clone: The antigen is not known.

This chain uses TRBV19 with TRBJ2-3; D perhaps matches TRBD1 (6 bases). This sequence was found in a man aged 25 to 45 in good health. The specimen sequenced was naive CD4+ T cells sorted from blood. Subset meaning: CD45RA+ positively selected. The CDR3 DNA is TGTGCCAGTAAGCCTACAGGGACCACAGATACGCAGTATTTT. This translates into CASKPTGTTDTQYF.